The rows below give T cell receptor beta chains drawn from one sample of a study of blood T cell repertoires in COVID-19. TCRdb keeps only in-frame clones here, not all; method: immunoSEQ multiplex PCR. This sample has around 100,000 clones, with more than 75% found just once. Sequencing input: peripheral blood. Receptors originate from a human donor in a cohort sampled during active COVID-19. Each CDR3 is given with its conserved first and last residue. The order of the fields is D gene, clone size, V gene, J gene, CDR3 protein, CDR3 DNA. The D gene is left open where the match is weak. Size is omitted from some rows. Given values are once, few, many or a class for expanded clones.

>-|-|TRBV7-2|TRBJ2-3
CASSLADNTDTQYF
TGTGCCAGCAGCTTAGCCGACAACACAGATACGCAGTATTTT
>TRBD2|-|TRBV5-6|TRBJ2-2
CASSVRLAGRYGELFF
TGTGCCAGCAGCGTACGACTAGCGGGGAGATACGGGGAGCTGTTTTTT
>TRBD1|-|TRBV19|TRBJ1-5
CASTTGGAWPQHF
TGTGCCAGTACCACAGGGGGCGCTTGGCCCCAGCATTTT
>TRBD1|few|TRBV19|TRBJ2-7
CASSIDRDYEQYF
TGTGCCAGTAGTATTGACAGGGACTACGAGCAGTACTTC
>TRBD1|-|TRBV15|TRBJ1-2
CATSRLDRDSGYTF
TGTGCCACCAGCAGACTCGACAGGGACTCTGGCTACACCTTC
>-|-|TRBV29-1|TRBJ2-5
CSVEVSQVGTQYF
TGCAGCGTTGAAGTTAGTCAGGTGGGGACCCAGTACTTC
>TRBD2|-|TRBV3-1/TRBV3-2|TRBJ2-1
CASSGLAAYNEQFF
TGTGCCAGCAGCGGACTAGCGGCCTACAATGAGCAGTTCTTC
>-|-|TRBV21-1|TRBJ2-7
CASSKKRQGAFLEQYF
TGTGCCAGCAGCAAAAAACGCCAGGGGGCTTTCCTAGAGCAGTACTTC
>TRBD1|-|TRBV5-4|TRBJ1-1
CASSLGGQGLSEAFF
TGTGCCAGCAGCTTGGGGGGACAGGGCCTCTCTGAAGCTTTCTTT
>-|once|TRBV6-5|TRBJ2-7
CASKFLHEQYF
TGTGCCAGCAAATTTCTCCACGAGCAGTACTTC
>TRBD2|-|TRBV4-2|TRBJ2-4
CASSQVGQMTSGANIQYF
TGTGCCAGCAGCCAGGTTGGACAGATGACTAGCGGGGCGAACATTCAGTACTTC
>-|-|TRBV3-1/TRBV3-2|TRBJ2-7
CASSMVPGTYEQYF
TGTGCCAGCAGCATGGTACCGGGGACCTACGAGCAGTACTTC
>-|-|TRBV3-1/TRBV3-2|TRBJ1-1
CASSQEGGEGEAFF
TGTGCCAGCAGCCAAGAAGGGGGAGAGGGTGAAGCTTTCTTT
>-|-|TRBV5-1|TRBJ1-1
CASSLAGDTEAFF
TGCGCCAGCAGCTTGGCCGGGGACACTGAAGCTTTCTTT
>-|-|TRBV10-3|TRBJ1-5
CAISEQGPTLNQPQHF
TGTGCCATCAGTGAACAGGGCCCAACTCTGAATCAGCCCCAGCATTTT
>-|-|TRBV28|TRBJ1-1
CASSLMGEATEAFF
TGTGCCAGCAGTTTAATGGGGGAGGCCACTGAAGCTTTCTTT
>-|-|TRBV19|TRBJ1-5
CASSVKGINFQPQHF
TGTGCCAGTAGTGTTAAGGGGATAAACTTCCAGCCCCAGCATTTT
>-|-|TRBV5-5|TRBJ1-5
CASSFAQGFFGQPQHF
TGTGCCAGCAGCTTCGCACAGGGATTCTTCGGTCAGCCCCAGCATTTT
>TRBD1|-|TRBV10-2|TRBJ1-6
CASSDPGQGRSPLHF
TGCGCCAGCAGTGATCCGGGACAGGGCCGTTCACCCCTCCACTTT
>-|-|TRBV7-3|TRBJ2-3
CASSLNAGRMDTQYF
TGTGCCAGCAGCTTAAATGCAGGGAGGATGGATACGCAGTATTTT
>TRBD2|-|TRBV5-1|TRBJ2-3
CASSLTAGGDTQYF
TGCGCCAGCAGCTTGACCGCGGGAGGAGATACGCAGTATTTT
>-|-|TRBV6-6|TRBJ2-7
CASSLTGGQTYEQYF
TGTGCCAGCAGTCTCACGGGGGGACAAACCTACGAGCAGTACTTC
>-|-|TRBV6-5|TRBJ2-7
CASSYDRTSYEQYF
TGTGCCAGCAGTTACGACAGGACCTCCTACGAGCAGTACTTC
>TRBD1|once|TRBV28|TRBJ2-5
CASSTGTGLETQYF
TGTGCCAGCTCAACCGGGACAGGGCTGGAGACCCAGTACTTC
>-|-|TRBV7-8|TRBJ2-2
CASSQPGRELFF
TGTGCCAGCAGCCAGCCGGGGAGGGAGCTGTTTTTT
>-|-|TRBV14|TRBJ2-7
CASSRSGYEQYF
TGTGCCAGCAGCCGTTCCGGGTACGAGCAGTACTTC
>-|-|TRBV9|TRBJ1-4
CASSVLSGGEKLFF
TGTGCCAGCAGCGTATTGTCGGGGGGAGAAAAACTGTTTTTT
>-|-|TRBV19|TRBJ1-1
CASSMRQSEAFF
TGTGCCAGTAGTATGAGACAGAGTGAAGCTTTCTTT
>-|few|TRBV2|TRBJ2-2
CASSEPGTNTGELFF
TGTGCCAGCAGTGAACCCGGGACTAACACCGGGGAGCTGTTTTTT
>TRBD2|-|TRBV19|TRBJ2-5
CASSQYLGVPGLAELPRGKTQYF
TGTGCCAGTAGTCAATATTTGGGGGTTCCGGGACTAGCGGAACTACCGAGGGGAAAGACCCAGTACTTC
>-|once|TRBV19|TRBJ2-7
CASSISHRVHEQYF
TGTGCCAGTAGTATAAGCCACAGGGTCCACGAGCAGTACTTC
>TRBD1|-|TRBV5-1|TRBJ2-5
CASSPTRTGYRETQYF
TGCGCCAGCAGCCCGACGAGGACAGGGTACCGAGAGACCCAGTACTTC
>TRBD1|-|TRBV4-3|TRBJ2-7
CASSQELGQDTYEQYF
TGCGCCAGCAGCCAAGAATTGGGACAGGACACCTACGAGCAGTACTTC
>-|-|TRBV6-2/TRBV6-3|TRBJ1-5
CASSYDFQGSTTSNQPQHF
TGTGCCAGCAGTTACGATTTTCAGGGGTCAACGACTAGCAATCAGCCCCAGCATTTT
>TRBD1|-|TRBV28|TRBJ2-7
CASSLRGQGRDEQYF
TGTGCCAGCAGTTTAAGGGGACAGGGGAGGGACGAGCAGTACTTC
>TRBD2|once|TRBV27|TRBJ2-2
CASSLGRLAGTGELFF
TGTGCCAGCAGTTTAGGGCGACTAGCGGGGACCGGGGAGCTGTTTTTT
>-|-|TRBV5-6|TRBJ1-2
CASSQMVPGLYGYTF
TGTGCCAGCAGCCAGATGGTACCGGGACTGTATGGCTACACCTTC
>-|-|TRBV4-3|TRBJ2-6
CASSQDSPSGANVLTF
TGCGCCAGCAGCCAGGACAGTCCCTCTGGGGCCAACGTCCTGACTTTC